This T cell receptor beta chain was captured by sequencing in a study of graft-versus-host responses after intestinal transplantation. Germline assignment: CDR1 LGHNA and CDR2 YSLEER. The CDR3 spans 16 residues. V shed 0 bases, J shed 4 bases, and the junction held 6 bases outside the gene matches. Sequencing used immunoSEQ multiplex PCR; TCRdb keeps in-frame clones, though not all of them. Among several thousand clones listed, 20% to 25% were seen once. Overall study findings and caveats: GvH clones were identified in recipient marrow, with some first appearing in ileum or blood.

This clone was seen more than once but under ten times. Specimen: alloreactive CD4+ T cells from a mixed lymphocyte reaction culture, collected before transplantation. This sample's subset: CFSE-low proliferating T cells sorted from approximately 6-day pre-transplant mixed lymphocyte reaction (GvH or HvG direction). V is TRBV4-3 and J is TRBJ2-5; 9 bases match TRBD2. The receptor was isolated from a human patient who was an organ donor for intestinal transplantation. The CDR3 spells CASSQEGRGGGETQYF. Here the CDR3 DNA reads TGCGCCAGCAGCCAAGAAGGGCGGGGGGGCGGAGAGACCCAGTACTTC.